This T cell receptor (beta chain) was documented in a study of blood T cell repertoires in COVID-19. About the research overall: Researchers got acute and convalescent COVID-19 samples from the United States, Italy and Spain. T cells, B-cell-depleted T cells, or PBMCs provided the cDNA or gDNA that served as material.

The germline gives CDR1 LGHDT, CDR2 YNNKEL (reference sequence). The CDR3 sequence is 17 residues long. Trimming removed 4 bases from V and 9 bases from J; junction bases left unmatched: 13. As processed by the authors: Estimates of nucleated cell counts were drawn from the amplification of reference gene primers. Some clones are missing from TCRdb's copy, which holds only in-frame ones; the method was immunoSEQ multiplex PCR. The V and J calls and the clone size are those of that table, but D and trimming were determined from the DNA. This sample has over 60,000 clones; 90% occur once, and the top ten carry 1.3%.

The gene calls are TRBV3-1 (or the pseudogene TRBV3-2) and TRBJ1-6, with 9 bases that match TRBD1. Sequences were obtained from peripheral blood. The receptor was isolated from a man aged 55-75 years with acute or convalescent COVID-19. CDR3 coding DNA: TGTGCCAGCAGCCCCGAACAGGGGGCGAGGTATGGTTCACCCCTCCACTTT. This encodes CASSPEQGARYGSPLHF.